These T cell receptor beta chains were read from a single sample in a study of identical twins. MiXCR, run by TCRdb on the 5' RACE reads, gives a single entry per CDR3 protein. This table holds about 1.7 million distinct CDR3 sequences, about 31% found once. Material: cord blood. These receptors were obtained from a newborn girl in good health. Both conserved end residues are part of each CDR3. The D gene is left open where the match is weak. Size is omitted from some rows. Given values are once, few, many or a class for expanded clones.

>TRBD1|TRBV18|.|TRBJ2-3
CASSRTGVSTDTQYF
TGTGCCAGCTCACGGACAGGGGTGAGCACAGATACGCAGTATTTT
>TRBD1|TRBV5-1|.|TRBJ1-4
CASSPGSRTGNEKLFF
TGCGCCAGCAGCCCTGGAAGTCGGACAGGTAATGAAAAACTGTTTTTT
>.|TRBV20-1|few|TRBJ1-6
CSASGDGPLSYNSPLHF
TGCAGTGCTTCCGGCGATGGGCCCCTCTCCTATAATTCACCCCTCCACTTT
>.|TRBV2|.|TRBJ2-5
CASNPLNEQYF
TGTGCCAGCAACCCTCTCAATGAGCAGTACTTC
>TRBD2|TRBV20-1|few|TRBJ2-1
CSARSKRGYNEQFF
TGCAGTGCTAGATCCAAGCGGGGGTACAATGAGCAGTTCTTC
>TRBD2|TRBV11-2|.|TRBJ2-7
CASSLEGLAGGHSYNEQYF
TGTGCCAGCAGCTTAGAAGGACTAGCGGGGGGGCACTCCTACAATGAGCAGTACTTC
>.|TRBV7-2|few|TRBJ1-4
CASSSGAGGEKLFF
TGTGCCAGCAGCTCGGGAGCTGGGGGTGAAAAACTGTTTTTT
>TRBD1|TRBV7-2|few|TRBJ1-6
CASNGQGAISPLHF
TGTGCCAGCAATGGACAGGGGGCTATATCACCCCTCCACTTT
>.|TRBV18|many|TRBJ2-7
CASSPQGNEQYF
TGTGCCAGCTCACCACAGGGAAACGAGCAGTACTTC
>.|TRBV3-1|once|TRBJ2-3
CASSQSGTGGRTDTQYF
TGTGCCAGCAGCCAATCCGGGACAGGCGGGAGGACAGATACGCAGTATTTT
>TRBD1|TRBV2|.|TRBJ2-7
CASKWDRAPYEQYF
TGTGCCAGCAAGTGGGACAGGGCCCCTTACGAGCAGTACTTC
>.|TRBV7-2|.|TRBJ1-2
CASSLDPGTSRGYTF
TGTGCCAGCAGCTTAGATCCCGGGACATCTCGGGGCTACACCTTC
>TRBD2|TRBV27|.|TRBJ2-2
CASSLSGLAGFAGELFF
TGTGCCAGCAGTTTATCGGGACTAGCGGGATTCGCCGGGGAGCTGTTTTTT
>.|TRBV10-3|few|TRBJ1-1
CAISIGTDTEAFF
TGTGCCATCAGTATTGGGACGGACACTGAAGCTTTCTTT
>.|TRBV29-1|.|TRBJ2-7
CSVARGGYEQYF
TGCAGCGTCGCCAGGGGGGGGTACGAGCAGTACTTC
>TRBD2|TRBV20-1|.|TRBJ2-3
CSASLGGGPTDTQYF
TGCAGTGCTAGTCTGGGGGGGGGACCCACAGATACGCAGTATTTT
>.|TRBV18|many|TRBJ2-1
CASSPRGEQFF
TGTGCCAGCTCACCGAGGGGCGAGCAGTTCTTC
>.|TRBV6-1|few|TRBJ2-1
CASRWKREQFF
TGTGCCAGCAGGTGGAAGAGGGAGCAGTTCTTC
>TRBD2|TRBV6-5|few|TRBJ2-7
CASSYSILGRASGEQYF
TGTGCCAGCAGTTACTCGATACTCGGGAGGGCCTCTGGGGAGCAGTACTTC
>TRBD1|TRBV12-3/TRBV12-4|.|TRBJ1-1
CASSEGQGGGLNTEAFF
TGTGCCAGCAGCGAAGGACAGGGCGGGGGGTTGAACACTGAAGCTTTCTTT
>.|TRBV20-1|.|TRBJ2-5
CSADLRSETQYF
TGCAGTGCAGACCTGAGGTCAGAGACCCAGTACTTC
>.|TRBV6-1|few|TRBJ1-1
CASTAMGQNTEAFF
TGTGCCAGCACGGCAATGGGACAGAACACTGAAGCTTTCTTT
>TRBD2|TRBV18|few|TRBJ2-7
CASSPLGLGSYEQYF
TGTGCCAGCAGTCCTTTGGGACTAGGGTCCTACGAGCAGTACTTC
>.|TRBV20-1|few|TRBJ1-5
CSAGRAHNQPQHF
TGCAGTGCTGGCCGGGCTCACAATCAGCCCCAGCATTTT
>TRBD1|TRBV6-6|few|TRBJ1-2
CASSSTGEQGYTF
TGTGCCAGCAGTTCGACAGGGGAGCAGGGCTACACCTTC
>TRBD1|TRBV2|.|TRBJ1-2
CASPTGRYGYTF
TGTGCCAGTCCGACAGGGCGGTATGGCTACACCTTC
>.|TRBV20-1|.|TRBJ2-5
CSARVVIGQEQYF
TGCAGTGCTAGAGTAGTGATAGGGCAAGAGCAGTACTTC
>TRBD2|TRBV7-2|few|TRBJ2-1
CASSLRGGYGEQFF
TGTGCCAGCAGCTTACGGGGGGGCTACGGTGAGCAGTTCTTC
>.|TRBV20-1|.|TRBJ2-7
CSASRFRTYEQYF
TGCAGTGCTAGCCGCTTCCGAACCTACGAGCAGTACTTC
>.|TRBV12-3/TRBV12-4|.|TRBJ1-6
CASSLAGERSPLHF
TGTGCCAGCAGTTTAGCAGGGGAACGCTCACCCCTCCACTTT
>.|TRBV27|.|TRBJ2-7
CASSKSVGDYNEQYF
TGTGCCAGCAGCAAATCCGTTGGAGACTACAATGAGCAGTACTTC
>TRBD2|TRBV5-1|few|TRBJ2-5
CASRSSGVETQYF
TGCGCCAGCAGATCTAGCGGGGTAGAGACCCAGTACTTC
>TRBD2|TRBV24-1|.|TRBJ2-3
CATSDLVAGVADTQYF
TGTGCCACCAGTGATTTGGTAGCGGGAGTCGCAGATACGCAGTATTTT
>TRBD2|TRBV12-3/TRBV12-4|.|TRBJ2-1
CASSLGSSGGAWEQFF
TGTGCCAGCAGTCTTGGGTCTAGCGGGGGGGCCTGGGAGCAGTTCTTC
>.|TRBV20-1|.|TRBJ1-1
CSASQAAENTEAFF
TGCAGTGCTAGTCAGGCAGCGGAGAACACTGAAGCTTTCTTT
>.|TRBV12-5|.|TRBJ1-1
CASGLDSFNGAFF
TGTGCTAGTGGTTTGGATTCCTTCAACGGCGCTTTCTTT
>.|TRBV11-2|.|TRBJ1-1
CASRRYRENTEAFF
TGTGCCAGCAGACGATACCGGGAGAACACTGAAGCTTTCTTT
>.|TRBV9|few|TRBJ2-3
CASSVAWVPTDTQYF
TGTGCCAGCAGCGTAGCATGGGTTCCCACAGATACGCAGTATTTT
>TRBD1|TRBV29-1|few|TRBJ1-6
CSVEAGDRGRLINSPLHF
TGCAGCGTTGAAGCCGGGGACAGGGGGCGTCTGATTAATTCACCCCTCCACTTT
>TRBD2|TRBV4-1|.|TRBJ2-4
CASSQGLAGAKSIQYF
TGCGCCAGCAGCCAGGGACTAGCGGGAGCCAAAAGCATTCAGTACTTC
>.|TRBV27|.|TRBJ1-6
CASSLSGEGAHNSPLHF
TGTGCCAGCAGTTTATCAGGGGAGGGCGCCCATAATTCACCCCTCCACTTT
>.|TRBV10-3|few|TRBJ2-3
CATQTLTVEVGTDTQYF
TGTGCCACCCAGACCTTGACAGTCGAGGTGGGCACAGATACGCAGTATTTT
>TRBD1|TRBV2|.|TRBJ1-1
CAGVGQVLMNTEAFF
TGTGCCGGCGTGGGACAGGTCCTCATGAACACTGAAGCTTTCTTT
>TRBD1|TRBV24-1|.|TRBJ2-3
CATSGTGTGEDTQYF
TGTGCCACCAGTGGCACCGGGACAGGGGAAGATACGCAGTATTTT
>.|TRBV9|.|TRBJ2-4
CASSVRDGQGLYKNIQYF
TGTGCCAGCAGCGTACGCGATGGTCAGGGGCTATACAAAAACATTCAGTACTTC
>.|TRBV7-9|.|TRBJ1-1
CASSRPGGRVNTEAFF
TGTGCCAGCAGCCGACCCGGGGGGCGGGTGAACACTGAAGCTTTCTTT
>TRBD1|TRBV5-4|.|TRBJ1-2
CASSRTGEFFNYGYTF
TGTGCCAGCAGTAGGACAGGGGAATTTTTTAACTATGGCTACACCTTC
>TRBD1|TRBV25-1|.|TRBJ2-5
CVSRGQVQETQYF
TGTGTCAGCAGGGGACAGGTCCAAGAGACCCAGTACTTC
>.|TRBV10-2|few|TRBJ1-2
CASSDSGSLNYGYTF
TGCGCCAGCAGTGATTCTGGCAGTCTGAACTATGGCTACACCTTC
>.|TRBV6-5|few|TRBJ1-5
CASSWQERAYQPQHF
TGTGCCAGCAGTTGGCAGGAAAGGGCCTATCAGCCCCAGCATTTT
>TRBD2|TRBV6-2/TRBV6-3|few|TRBJ2-3
CASSPWAAGETDTQYF
TGTGCCAGCAGCCCTTGGGCAGCGGGAGAAACAGATACGCAGTATTTT
>.|TRBV28|few|TRBJ1-2
CASSPTDDYGYTF
TGTGCCAGCAGTCCCACAGATGACTATGGCTACACCTTC
>.|TRBV12-3/TRBV12-4|.|TRBJ1-2
CASSLRTPNYGYTF
TGTGCCAGCAGTTTACGGACACCCAACTATGGCTACACCTTC